The 21 T cell receptor beta chains below all came from one sample that was sequenced in a study of T cell responses to AZD1222 COVID-19 vaccine. Produced via immunoSEQ multiplex PCR; TCRdb's table is partial and in-frame only. Seen here are approximately 140,000 clones, more than 85% observed once, and the top ten hold approximately 3%. Sample: peripheral blood, taken on day 0 of AZD1222 vaccination. These receptors were taken from an adult in good health.

V gene TRBV30 combines with J gene TRBJ2-5, with D perhaps matching TRBD2 (5 bases). In germline, CDR1 is GTSNPN, CDR2 SVGIG (reference sequence). The V end was cut by 2 bases, the J end by 5 bases, with 15 bases between. This CDR3 is built from 14 residues. CDR3 sequence: CAWSRGSQGETQYF. DNA for the CDR3: TGTGCCTGGAGTCGGGGATCTCAAGGGGAGACCCAGTACTTC.

The chain carries TRBV2 and TRBJ2-5; a weak D match, TRBD2 (5 bases). Germline V gives CDR1 SNHLY, CDR2 FYNNEI. The germline V and J ends were trimmed by 7 bases and 8 bases, with 20 bases remaining between them. The length of the CDR3 is 14 residues. The CDR3 sequence: CASNPWETNPTQYF. The CDR3 DNA reads TGTGCCAGCAATCCCTGGGAGACGAACCCAACCCAGTACTTC.

The chain's CDR3 is CASRQGDSPLHF. CDR3 in DNA: TGCGCCAGCAGACAGGGTGACTCACCCCTCCACTTT. The rearrangement joins TRBV10-2 to TRBJ1-6; tentative D call: TRBD1 (6 bases). Trimming removed 6 bases from V and 10 bases from J, with 10 bases in between. CDR1 and CDR2 (germline): WSHSY, SAAADI. This CDR3 region has 12 residues.

This clone has only one observation. V and J are TRBV3-1 (or the pseudogene TRBV3-2) and TRBJ1-2; unclear D gene. Per the germline V gene, CDR1 is LGHDT and CDR2 is YNNKEL (reference sequence). The CDR3 runs to 15 residues. Deletions cut 0 bases from V and 6 bases from J, with 14 bases between. CDR3 loop: CASSQESVRLDGYTF. In DNA form, the CDR3 reads TGTGCCAGCAGCCAAGAATCAGTAAGGCTCGATGGCTACACCTTC.

This clone turned up a few times. The chain carries TRBV4-1 and TRBJ1-3, with D perhaps TRBD1 (6 bases). There are 16 residues in the CDR3. The germline V and J ends were trimmed by 4 bases and 8 bases, with 21 bases remaining between them. Looked up from germline, CDR1 is MGHRA and CDR2 is YSYEKL. The CDR3 DNA reads as TGCGCCAGCAGCCTAAGCGTCAATATGGGGGGGCACACCATATATTTT. Encoded protein: CASSLSVNMGGHTIYF.

This clone was seen only once. The rearrangement joins TRBV5-4 to TRBJ2-2, with D maybe TRBD1 (5 bases). Germline V CDR1 and CDR2: SGHNT, YYREEE (reference sequence). The length of the CDR3 is 14 residues. The V and J ends lost 4 bases and 1 base respectively, with 8 bases between them. The CDR3 nucleotides are TGTGCCAGCAGCCCACAGGTGAACACCGGGGAGCTGTTTTTT. Protein: CASSPQVNTGELFF.

J is TRBJ1-4 and V is TRBV9, with D hard to call. The CDR3 extends over 15 amino acids. The germline V gene encodes CDR1 SGDLS and CDR2 YYNGEE. V lost 1 base and J 8 bases, leaving 15 bases between the germline ends. The CDR3 nucleotides read TGTGCCAGCAGCGTAAGCGCCCAAAGGTGGGAAAAACTGTTTTTT. Amino acid sequence: CASSVSAQRWEKLFF.

The gene calls are TRBV19 and TRBJ1-2; 7 positions agree with TRBD1. The trim removed 6 bases at V and 4 bases at J, leaving 8 bases unmatched. The CDR3 contains 14 residues. Germline CDR1 LNHDA, CDR2 SQIVND (reference sequence). The CDR3 DNA sequence: TGTGCCAGTAGGCCCGGGACAGCGTTCTATGGCTACACCTTC. This gives the protein CASRPGTAFYGYTF.

This clone is a singleton in its sample. The chain carries TRBV11-3 and TRBJ1-2; D unclear. The length of the CDR3 is 15 residues. Germline CDR1 SGHNT, CDR2 YENEEA. Trimming removed 5 bases from V and 8 bases from J, with 21 bases in between. The CDR3 spells CASSPLGGPPLGYTF. The CDR3 coding sequence is TGTGCCAGCAGCCCTTTGGGAGGGCCTCCCCTAGGCTACACCTTC.

The CDR3 loop reads CASSPDRDNPSNQPQHF. In DNA form, the CDR3 reads TGTGCCAGCAGTCCCGACCGGGACAACCCAAGCAATCAGCCCCAGCATTTT. V is TRBV28 and J is TRBJ1-5, with a weak D call TRBD1 (6 bases). CDR1 and CDR2 (germline): MDHEN, SYDVKM. This CDR3 comprises 17 residues. The V end was cut by 5 bases, the J end by 1 base, with 18 bases between. Full variable domain (outside the CDR3, taken from reference TRBV28 and TRBJ1-5): DVKVTQSSRYLVKRTGEKVFLECVQDMDHENMFWYRQDPGLGLRLIYFSYDVKMKEKGDIPEGYSVSREKKERFSLILESASTNQTSMYLCASSPDRDNPSNQPQHFGDGTRLSIL.

The rearrangement joins TRBV30 to TRBJ2-6; possible D gene TRBD2, 5 bases. Per germline, CDR1 GTSNPN and CDR2 SVGIG (reference sequence). V was trimmed by 3 bases and J by 15 bases, leaving 15 bases between them. The CDR3 extends over 12 amino acids. For the CDR3, the DNA is TGTGCCTGGAGCCGTCCCTTGGGAGACCTGACTTTC. Translating gives CAWSRPLGDLTF.

The chain couples TRBV2 to TRBJ1-6; D is undetermined. CDR3 length: 14 residues. The germline gives CDR1 SNHLY, CDR2 FYNNEI. Trimming left V 3 bases short and J 7 bases short, with 10 bases between. CDR3 nucleotide sequence: TGTGCCAGCAGTGATATCGGGCGAAATTCACCCCTCCACTTT. Translating it yields CASSDIGRNSPLHF.

This chain connects TRBV10-2 to TRBJ1-1; 7 bases are a match to TRBD1. This CDR3 region has 15 residues. The germline gives CDR1 WSHSY, CDR2 SAAADI. Germline trimming cut 6 bases from V and 3 bases from J; bases unmatched to any gene: 10. The CDR3 sequence is CASSRRGRDHTEAFF. Here the CDR3 DNA reads TGCGCCAGCAGCAGGAGGGGGCGCGACCACACTGAAGCTTTCTTT.

The rearrangement uses TRBV7-9 and TRBJ2-1; D may be TRBD2 (5 bases). V lost 5 bases to trimming and J lost 5 bases, with 16 bases between them. Germline loops: CDR1 SEHNR, CDR2 FQNEAQ (reference sequence). This CDR3 region has 15 residues. CDR3 coding DNA: TGTGCCAGCAGCCGCCGGGGTGGCCTAGACAATGAGCAGTTCTTC. Translating gives CASSRRGGLDNEQFF.

V gene TRBV2 combines with J gene TRBJ2-7; D possibly corresponds to TRBD1 (6 bases). V shed 10 bases and J shed 3 bases, with 19 bases lying between them. This CDR3 has 14 amino acids. The germline gives CDR1 SNHLY, CDR2 FYNNEI. The CDR3 DNA sequence: TGTGCCACGGGATACGGGACACGGGACTACGAGCAGTACTTC. Amino acid sequence: CATGYGTRDYEQYF.

This chain links TRBV9 with TRBJ1-2; no clear D gene. The germline gives CDR1 SGDLS, CDR2 YYNGEE. V gave up 4 bases and J gave up 2 bases, with 18 bases separating them. The CDR3 length is 16 residues. The DNA for the CDR3 is TGTGCCAGCAGCACCCCGCTGCATATCCCCAACTATGGCTACACCTTC. Amino acids: CASSTPLHIPNYGYTF.

CDR3 sequence: CASSLGGLAGQETQYF. The DNA of the CDR3 is TGCGCCAGCAGCTTGGGGGGACTAGCGGGGCAAGAGACCCAGTACTTC. The chain has TRBV5-1 and TRBJ2-5; TRBD2 matches at 13 bases. Germline CDR1 and CDR2: SGHRS and YFSETQ. The length of the CDR3 is 16 residues. Unmatched junction bases numbered 1, after V lost 0 bases and J lost 2 bases.

The chain joins TRBV29-1 to TRBJ2-7; D is undetermined. Germline lookup yields CDR1 SQVTM and CDR2 ANQGSEA. This CDR3 region has 12 residues. V was pared by 5 bases and J by 5 bases, with 13 bases between. The CDR3 DNA reads TGCAGCGTTCCGATTGGGGTCAACGAGCAGTACTTC. It specifies CSVPIGVNEQYF.

Notes on this clone: The sample holds other DNA sequences that translate to the same CDR3. The rearrangement links TRBV3-1 (or the pseudogene TRBV3-2) to TRBJ1-5; D call uncertain. The CDR3 contains 13 residues. The V end lost 0 bases, the J end lost 6 bases, and 6 bases lay between the germline ends. Germline CDR1 reads LGHDT; CDR2 reads YNNKEL (reference sequence). CDR3 residues: CASSQDRGQPQHF. CDR3 nucleotides: TGTGCCAGCAGCCAAGATCGTGGTCAGCCCCAGCATTTT.

V is TRBV27 and J is TRBJ2-2, with 12 bases that match TRBD2. The CDR3 runs to 20 residues. The germline gives CDR1 MNHEY, CDR2 SMNVEV (reference sequence). V shed 3 bases, J shed 0 bases, and the junction held 11 bases outside the gene matches. CDR3 protein: CASSFDSGLAGGPNTGELFF. CDR3 in DNA: TGTGCCAGCAGTTTTGATAGTGGGCTAGCGGGGGGGCCGAACACCGGGGAGCTGTTTTTT.

The chain recombines TRBV28 with TRBJ1-2; 7 nucleotides agree with TRBD1. CDR1 MDHEN and CDR2 SYDVKM come from the germline V gene. V lost 2 bases to trimming and J lost 8 bases; unmatched junction nucleotides: 14. This CDR3 has 16 residues. CDR3 sequence: CASSLINSGQGDGYTF. Here the CDR3 DNA reads TGTGCCAGCAGTTTAATTAATTCTGGGCAGGGGGACGGCTACACCTTC.